The TCR beta chain under discussion was sequenced for a study of T cell repertoires in cytomegalovirus infection. Study-level background: Signatures in public TCR beta sequences pointed to both CMV infection and matching HLA type. Study conclusions and caveats: Dominant in the ex vivo response were TCR beta clonotypes restricted by HLA-C and specific for CMV. Using cumulative public TCR beta family frequency, the authors identified those who carried CMV together with the relevant HLA.

From the reads, TCRdb called clonotypes with MiXCR, one entry per CDR3 protein. Seen here are about 360,000 distinct CDR3 sequences, around 18% observed once, and the top ten hold under 9%. As to this clonotype: No antigen is known for it.

The V segment lost 5 bases and the J segment 4 bases; nucleotides outside the gene matches: 13. The germline V gene encodes CDR1 LGHNA and CDR2 YNFKEQ. This CDR3 spans 17 amino acids. The gene calls are TRBV4-2 and TRBJ1-2, with TRBD1 matching over 10 bases. This TCR derives from a human donor in good health (CMV status not recorded). Some clones in this sample may be carry-over from other donors' samples. The sample was PBMCs. The CDR3 DNA is TGTGCCAGCAGCTCTCACGACGGGACAGGGGAGGGCTATGGCTACACCTTC. Translating gives CASSSHDGTGEGYGYTF.